One TCR beta chain is described in this entry. What this receptor recognizes is not known. It has no much larger one-base neighbor in the sample; base qualities were not kept. The cohort comprised some 730 healthy bone marrow donors. At the time of sampling, every cohort member was nominally healthy, though immune exposures that went unrecorded were likely present. The donor tested CMV seronegative, placing the donor among the 350 to 400 seronegative members of the cohort. Every donor gave a peripheral blood sample, and the peripheral blood mononuclear cells from that sample were used for TCR beta sequencing. Genomic DNA was extracted from the blood cell samples with the Qiagen DNeasy Blood Extraction Kit. Receptors were amplified or captured by the immunoSEQ multiplex PCR assay. For the multiplex PCR, a mixture combining 60 forward primers for TCR Vbeta segments and 13 reverse primers for TCR Jbeta segments was used. A multiplex PCR assay on genomic DNA amplified the CDR3 region of rearranged TCR beta genes. The Illumina HiSeq System was used to sequence the amplified TCR beta libraries as 87-base-pair reads. The original methods were these. Across the roughly 600 repertoires, a later analysis counted tens of millions of unique TCR beta chains, around 10 million of which were shared by at least two donors. Raw reads were error-corrected and collapsed into unique sequences by a nearest-neighbor algorithm in which closely related sequences were merged to remove PCR and sequencing errors. V, D and J gene segments were assigned by aligning CDR3 sequences to IMGT reference sequences. Each retained sequence needed at least a six-nucleotide match to both a V gene segment and a J gene segment. A rearrangement counted as productive if the CDR3 had no stop codons and remained in frame with V and J, and every other rearrangement counted as non-productive. CDR3 was defined by IMGT convention, running from the second conserved V-encoded cysteine to the conserved J-encoded phenylalanine. In an earlier analysis of more than 550 of the donors, sequences lacking an unambiguous match to a single V gene segment were excluded. In an earlier analysis of roughly 600 of the donors, a V segment was called functional when productive rearrangements were above 56.7%, and segregating when the standard deviation between donors exceeded 5%. A statistical classification framework was built to diagnose cytomegalovirus status from the catalog of TCR beta chain sequences. V and J gene assignment, in a later analysis, came from comparing TCR nucleotide sequences with IMGT/GENE-DB human TR gene sequences. In a later analysis, CDR3 sequences and most-parsimonious VDJ recombination scenarios were assigned using the TCRdist pipeline. In a later analysis, every TCR beta chain was defined by the combination of its CDR3 amino acid sequence and its V-gene family, and reads without a unique V-gene family were dropped. A later analysis removed 500 to 600 highly shared, low-generation-probability nucleotide sequences to deal with suspected cross-contamination and a sequencing artifact. In a later analysis, a clonal expansion index for each public chain was calculated from normalized within-repertoire ranks of inferred template counts. In a later analysis, generation probabilities were computed with a VDJ recombination model fitted to out-of-frame rearrangements, and the resulting probabilities were checked against IGoR. In a later analysis, hypergeometric tests were used to score TCR-TCR, TCR-HLA and TCR-CMV co-occurrence, with a repertoire-size bias correction applied to TCR pairs. False discovery rates were estimated in a later analysis by permuting HLA or CMV assignments 20 times. In a later analysis, co-occurring TCRs were grouped with DBSCAN, and TCRdist sequence similarity was added when clustering was performed within HLA-allele-positive subsets. Co-occurrence clustering excluded repertoires with fewer than 30,000 or more than 120,000 public chains, plus five with anomalous nucleotide sharing. TCRdb limited this immuneACCESS table to in-frame rearrangements with V and J called. A share of clones is missing; checked studies link under half to unresolved V genes, and the rest is unexplained. That table gives V, J and clone size, and the DNA gave D and trimming. Here the sample has about 89,000 clones; 76% occur a single time. The top ten clonotypes cover just over 1.4% of the sample.

The data derive from a study of cytomegalovirus exposure and HLA in healthy donors (dated by TCRdb to 2015 to 2018). Concerning the study at large: According to an earlier analysis of 587 of the donors, about 180 million T cells yielded 117 million unique TCR beta sequences and 276 Gb of sequence data. The study used immunosequencing to profile the T cell repertoires of about 670 subjects and linked those repertoires to cytomegalovirus serostatus. A later genetic analysis used genome-wide SNP genotypes for about 60% of the roughly 670 donors, treating that subset as a discovery cohort. A later analysis re-analyzed previously published TCR beta repertoires from about 730 donors and added high-resolution HLA genotyping to study TCR occurrence patterns. The number of donors typed differed by locus, with about 629-630 for A, B, C, DRB1 and DQB1, roughly 520 for DQA1, under 610 for DPA1, and approximately 470 for DPB1. To decide whether each TCR beta V gene segment behaved as functional or pseudogenic, an earlier analysis of some 600 of the donors relied on high-throughput TCR beta sequencing. Both class I and class II loci were covered by HLA typing, at four-digit resolution. A separate validation cohort of roughly 120 different subjects was used in addition to the roughly 720-subject first cohort. The study aimed to test whether signatures of past pathogen exposure could be identified by cataloging public T cell receptors. Alongside the repertoire data, information on donor age, sex, ethnicity and CMV serostatus was compiled. High-throughput TCR immunosequencing, statistical association of individual TCRs with disease status, and machine learning were combined to predict cytomegalovirus infection status. Approximately 310 gigabases of sequencing data and around 87 million unique TCR sequences were included in an early release covering under 650 HLA-typed donors. In the later analysis, no new phenotypic data were used to find candidate immune exposures; instead, reliance was placed on TCR beta sequences and their occurrence across donors. All discovery cohort repertoires had been generated using a single sequencing platform. On average, around 230,000 unique TCR beta nucleotide sequences were sequenced per donor among several hundred genotyped donors of the cohort, with about 19% of those sequences being non-productive. The genetic ancestry cluster associated with self-reported Caucasian donors included 70% to 85% of the roughly 360 genotyped donors. Four or five DR-DQ haplotypes were handled as single units for association and clustering, since linkage in the cohort was strong.

The research as a whole found: A further reported finding was that TCR beta sequences accurately predicted the HLA-A and HLA-B alleles for most subjects in the first cohort. Broadly in line with IMGT annotations, most TCR beta V segments showed up in productive rearrangements about 90% or about 30% of the time in an earlier analysis of 450 to 750 of the donors. The classifier was reported to diagnose cytomegalovirus status with high specificity and sensitivity in both the original and validation cohorts. Correlated functional status among segregating V segments might reflect linkage disequilibrium, but an unknown experimental factor could not be ruled out. The earlier analysis of around 600 of the donors excluded roughly 17 rarely observed V segments, including chromosome 9 orphons, because counts were too low. Because HLA typing was missing for some donors at each locus, association tests included only the typed subset. When HLA alleles, especially DR and DQ, strongly co-occurred, TCR associations were difficult to assign to individual alleles. In the study, 164 TCR beta chains were listed as associated with cytomegalovirus. Most CMV-associated TCR beta chains appeared to be HLA-restricted in a later analysis, and the HLA associations seemed to be driven largely by CMV exposure. Some IMGT-functional V segments, including TRBV6-2 and TRBV6-3, could not be distinguished by the 87-base-pair reads and were therefore excluded. In vitro tests confirmed that a few of the cytomegalovirus-associated TCR beta chains recognize cytomegalovirus antigens. Compared with equally common non-associated chains, HLA-associated TCR beta chains in a later analysis were more clonally expanded and had lower generation probabilities. The cohort was sequenced for TCR beta chains only, and without alpha or paired-chain data the features that could be detected were limited. For the cohort, immune exposure information was limited to CMV serostatus. Compared with the roughly 600-donor mean, donors in an Asian-associated ancestry cluster had fewer N-insertions in productive TCRs, according to a later genetic analysis. A later analysis found that TCR association rates varied across HLA loci, with DRB1 alleles showing the most associated TCRs and HLA-C alleles the fewest. Across donors, most TCR sequences were observed very rarely, whereas some public TCRs were present in many individuals. Several of the top co-occurrence clusters appeared to be linked to parvovirus B19, influenza, CMV and Epstein-Barr virus, according to a later analysis. An association between a missense DCLRE1C variant and V-gene and J-gene trimming of TCR beta chains was found in a later genetic analysis and replicated in an independent cohort. The authors suggested that the approach could potentially be extended to other disease states and immunological phenotypes. A cluster of highly shared sequence variants was judged likely to represent a technical artifact of the sequencing pipeline. Presence/absence analyses assumed roughly uniform sequencing depth across donors, an assumption that may not hold. In a later analysis, about 16,000 TCR beta sequences were associated with specific HLA alleles at a false discovery rate of 0.05.

The germline V gene (reference sequence) yields LNHDA for CDR1 and SQIVND for CDR2. From the cysteine through the phenylalanine, the CDR3 covers 14 amino acids. Solely the CDR3 DNA is kept, with 42 bases framed from the first base. Compared with germline, V lacks 5 bases and J lacks 8 bases; bases without a gene match: 9. This TCR was recovered from a male donor in good health and CMV-seronegative. What was sequenced was PBMCs. The chain is made from TRBV19 and TRBJ2-1, with TRBD1 identical over 7 junction bases. Here is the DNA: TGTGCCAGTAGTCCCTTAGACAGGGACCATGAGCAGTTCTTC. Its protein product is CASSPLDRDHEQFF.